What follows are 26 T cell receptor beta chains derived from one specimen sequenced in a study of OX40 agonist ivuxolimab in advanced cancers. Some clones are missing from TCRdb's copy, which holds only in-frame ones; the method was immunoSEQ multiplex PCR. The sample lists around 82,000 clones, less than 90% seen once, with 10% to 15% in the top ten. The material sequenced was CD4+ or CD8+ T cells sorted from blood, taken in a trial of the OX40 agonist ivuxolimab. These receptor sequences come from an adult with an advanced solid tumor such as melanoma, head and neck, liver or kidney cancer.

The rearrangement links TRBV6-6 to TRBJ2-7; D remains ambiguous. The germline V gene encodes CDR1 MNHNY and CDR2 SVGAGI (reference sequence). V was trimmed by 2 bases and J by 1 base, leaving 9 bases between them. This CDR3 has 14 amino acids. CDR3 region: CASSYESTSYEQYF. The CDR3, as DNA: TGTGCCAGCAGTTACGAGTCAACGTCCTACGAGCAGTACTTC.

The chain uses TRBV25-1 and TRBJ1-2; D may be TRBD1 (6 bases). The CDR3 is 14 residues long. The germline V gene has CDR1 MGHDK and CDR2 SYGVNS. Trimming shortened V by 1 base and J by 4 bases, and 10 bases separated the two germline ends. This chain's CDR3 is CASSELGTSYGYTF. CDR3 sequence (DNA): TGTGCCAGCAGTGAATTAGGGACATCCTATGGCTACACCTTC.

This chain's CDR3 is CASSPRDIIDSEAFF. The CDR3 DNA reads as TGTGCCAGCAGCCCCCGGGACATTATAGACTCTGAAGCTTTCTTT. This rearrangement joins TRBV9 to TRBJ1-1, with TRBD1 as a possible D gene (6 bases). V lost 4 bases, J lost 6 bases, and 19 bases lay in between. CDR1 SGDLS and CDR2 YYNGEE come from the germline V gene. The CDR3 spans 15 residues.

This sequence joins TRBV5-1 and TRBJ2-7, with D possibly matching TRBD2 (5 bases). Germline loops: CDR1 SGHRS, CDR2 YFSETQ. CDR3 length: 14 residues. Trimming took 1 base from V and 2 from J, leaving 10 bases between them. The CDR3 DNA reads TGCGCCAGCAGCTTGTCTCGGGGTACCTACGAGCAGTACTTC. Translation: CASSLSRGTYEQYF.

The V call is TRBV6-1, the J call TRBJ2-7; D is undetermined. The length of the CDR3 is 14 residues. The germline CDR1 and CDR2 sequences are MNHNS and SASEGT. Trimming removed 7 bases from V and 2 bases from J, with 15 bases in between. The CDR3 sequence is CASTLLGSPYEQYF. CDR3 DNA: TGTGCCAGCACCCTTTTAGGGTCACCCTACGAGCAGTACTTC.

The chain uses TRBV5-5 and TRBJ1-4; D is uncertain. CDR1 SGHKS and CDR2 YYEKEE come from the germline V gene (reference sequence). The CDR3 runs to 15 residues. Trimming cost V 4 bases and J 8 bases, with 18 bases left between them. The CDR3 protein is CASSAIGGHGEKLFF. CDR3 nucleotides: TGTGCCAGCAGCGCAATCGGTGGGCACGGCGAAAAACTGTTTTTT.

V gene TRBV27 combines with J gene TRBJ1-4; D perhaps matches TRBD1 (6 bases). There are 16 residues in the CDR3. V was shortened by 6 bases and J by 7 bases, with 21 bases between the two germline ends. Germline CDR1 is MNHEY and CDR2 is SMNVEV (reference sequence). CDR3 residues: CASRTGSGGLGEKLFF. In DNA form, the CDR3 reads TGTGCCAGCAGGACGGGAAGCGGGGGGCTAGGTGAAAAACTGTTTTTT.

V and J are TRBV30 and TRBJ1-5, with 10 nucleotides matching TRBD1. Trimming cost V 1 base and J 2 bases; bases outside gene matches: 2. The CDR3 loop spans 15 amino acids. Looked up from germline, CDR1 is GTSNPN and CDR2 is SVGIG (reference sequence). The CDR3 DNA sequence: TGTGCCTGGAGTGAAGGGACAGGGGGCAATCAGCCCCAGCATTTT. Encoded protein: CAWSEGTGGNQPQHF.

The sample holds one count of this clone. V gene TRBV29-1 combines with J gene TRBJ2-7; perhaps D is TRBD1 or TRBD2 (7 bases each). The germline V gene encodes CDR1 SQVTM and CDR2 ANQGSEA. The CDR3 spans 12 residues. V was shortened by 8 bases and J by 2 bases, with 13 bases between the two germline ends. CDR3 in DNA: TGCAGCTACCAGGGGGGGACCTACGAGCAGTACTTC. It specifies CSYQGGTYEQYF.

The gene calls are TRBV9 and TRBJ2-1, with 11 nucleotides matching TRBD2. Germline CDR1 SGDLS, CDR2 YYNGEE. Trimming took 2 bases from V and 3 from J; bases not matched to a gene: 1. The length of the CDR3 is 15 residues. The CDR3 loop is CASSVTSGDYNEQFF. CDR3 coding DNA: TGTGCCAGCAGCGTGACTAGCGGGGACTACAATGAGCAGTTCTTC.

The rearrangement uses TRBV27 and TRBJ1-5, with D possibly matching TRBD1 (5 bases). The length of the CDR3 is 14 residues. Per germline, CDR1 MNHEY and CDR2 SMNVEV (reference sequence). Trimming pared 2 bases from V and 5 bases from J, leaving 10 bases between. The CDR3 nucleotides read TGTGCCAGCAGTTTAAGGGGACCCCATCAGCCCCAGCATTTT. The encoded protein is CASSLRGPHQPQHF.

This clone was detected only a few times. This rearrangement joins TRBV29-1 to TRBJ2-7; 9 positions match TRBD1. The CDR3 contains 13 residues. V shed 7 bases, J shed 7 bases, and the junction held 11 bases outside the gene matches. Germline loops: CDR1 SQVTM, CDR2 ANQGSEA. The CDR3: CSADWTGVGEQYF. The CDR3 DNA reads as TGCAGCGCTGATTGGACAGGGGTGGGAGAGCAGTACTTC.

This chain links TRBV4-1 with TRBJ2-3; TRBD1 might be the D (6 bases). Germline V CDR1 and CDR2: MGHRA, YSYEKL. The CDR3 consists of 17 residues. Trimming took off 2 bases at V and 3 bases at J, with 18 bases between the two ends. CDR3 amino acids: CASSQRDRPWVTDTQYF. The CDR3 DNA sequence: TGCGCCAGCAGCCAACGCGACAGGCCGTGGGTTACAGATACGCAGTATTTT.

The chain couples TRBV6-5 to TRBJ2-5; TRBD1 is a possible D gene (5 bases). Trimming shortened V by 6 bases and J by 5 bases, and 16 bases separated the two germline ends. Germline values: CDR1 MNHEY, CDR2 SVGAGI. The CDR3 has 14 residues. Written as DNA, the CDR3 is TGTGCCAGCAGACGGACAAAAAGGAAGGAGACCCAGTACTTC. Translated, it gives CASRRTKRKETQYF.

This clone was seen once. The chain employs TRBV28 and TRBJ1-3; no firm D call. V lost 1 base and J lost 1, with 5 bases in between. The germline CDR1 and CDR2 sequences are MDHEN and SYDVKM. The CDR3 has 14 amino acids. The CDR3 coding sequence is TGTGCCAGCAGTTTATCCCCGTCTGGAAACACCATATATTTT. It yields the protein CASSLSPSGNTIYF. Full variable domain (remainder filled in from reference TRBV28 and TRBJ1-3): DVKVTQSSRYLVKRTGEKVFLECVQDMDHENMFWYRQDPGLGLRLIYFSYDVKMKEKGDIPEGYSVSREKKERFSLILESASTNQTSMYLCASSLSPSGNTIYFGEGSWLTVV.

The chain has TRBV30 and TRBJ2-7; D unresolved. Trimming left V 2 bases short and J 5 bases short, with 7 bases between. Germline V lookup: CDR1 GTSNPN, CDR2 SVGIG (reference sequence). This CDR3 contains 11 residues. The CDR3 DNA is TGTGCCTGGAGTCGGGCCAACGAGCAGTACTTC. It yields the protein CAWSRANEQYF.

CDR3: CAISKPGQGASEQYF. The CDR3 DNA reads as TGTGCCATCAGCAAGCCGGGACAGGGGGCGAGCGAGCAGTACTTC. J is TRBJ2-7 and V is TRBV10-3; 12 positions agree with TRBD1. This CDR3 is 15 amino acids long. The trim removed 6 bases at V and 6 bases at J, leaving 9 bases unmatched. Germline CDR1 reads ENHRY; CDR2 reads SYGVKD.

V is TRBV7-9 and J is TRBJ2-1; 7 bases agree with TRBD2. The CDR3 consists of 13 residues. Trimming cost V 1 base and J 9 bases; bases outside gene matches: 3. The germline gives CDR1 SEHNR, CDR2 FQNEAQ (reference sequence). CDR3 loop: CASSLGASGEQFF. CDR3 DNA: TGTGCCAGCAGCTTAGGGGCTAGCGGTGAGCAGTTCTTC.

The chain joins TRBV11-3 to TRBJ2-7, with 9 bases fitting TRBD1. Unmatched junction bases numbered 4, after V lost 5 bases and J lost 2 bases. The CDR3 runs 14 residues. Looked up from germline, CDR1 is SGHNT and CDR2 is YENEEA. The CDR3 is CASSPDRGPYEQYF. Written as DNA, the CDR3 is TGTGCCAGCAGCCCGGACAGGGGCCCCTACGAGCAGTACTTC.

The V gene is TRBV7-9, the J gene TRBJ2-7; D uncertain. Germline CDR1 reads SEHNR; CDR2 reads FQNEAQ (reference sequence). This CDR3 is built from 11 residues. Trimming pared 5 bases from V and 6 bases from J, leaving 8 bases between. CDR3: CASSDYVEQYF. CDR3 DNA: TGTGCCAGCAGCGATTATGTCGAGCAGTACTTC.

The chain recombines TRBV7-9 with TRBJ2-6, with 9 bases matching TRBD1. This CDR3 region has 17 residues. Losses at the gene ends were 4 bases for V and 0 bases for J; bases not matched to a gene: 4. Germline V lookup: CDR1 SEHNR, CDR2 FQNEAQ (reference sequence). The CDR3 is CASSWGQGGSGANVLTF. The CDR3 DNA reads TGTGCCAGCAGCTGGGGACAGGGAGGCTCTGGGGCCAACGTCCTGACTTTC.

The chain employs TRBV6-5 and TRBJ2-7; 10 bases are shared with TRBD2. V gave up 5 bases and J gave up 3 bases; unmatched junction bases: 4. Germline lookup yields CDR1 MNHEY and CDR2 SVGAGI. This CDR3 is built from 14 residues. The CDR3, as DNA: TGTGCCAGCAGTATACTAGCGGGGATCTACGAGCAGTACTTC. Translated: CASSILAGIYEQYF.

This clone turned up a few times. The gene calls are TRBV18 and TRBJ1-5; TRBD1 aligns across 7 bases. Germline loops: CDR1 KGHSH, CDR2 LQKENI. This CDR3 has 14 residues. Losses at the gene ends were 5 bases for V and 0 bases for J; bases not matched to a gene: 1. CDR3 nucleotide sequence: TGTGCCAGCTCAGACAGGGTTAGCAATCAGCCCCAGCATTTT. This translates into CASSDRVSNQPQHF.

The CDR3 here is CASSYSGEQYF. The CDR3 region has the DNA TGTGCCAGCAGTTATTCGGGTGAGCAGTACTTC. The chain recombines TRBV6-6 with TRBJ2-7; D call uncertain. CDR1 is MNHNY and CDR2 is SVGAGI in the germline V gene (reference sequence). The CDR3 has 11 amino acids. V was pared by 3 bases and J by 7 bases, with 7 bases between.

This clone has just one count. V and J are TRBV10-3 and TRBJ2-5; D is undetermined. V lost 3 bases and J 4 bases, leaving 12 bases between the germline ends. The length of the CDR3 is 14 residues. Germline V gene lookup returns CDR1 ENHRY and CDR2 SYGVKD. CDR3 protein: CAISDPAFGETQYF. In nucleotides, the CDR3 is TGTGCCATCAGTGATCCGGCTTTTGGAGAGACCCAGTACTTC.

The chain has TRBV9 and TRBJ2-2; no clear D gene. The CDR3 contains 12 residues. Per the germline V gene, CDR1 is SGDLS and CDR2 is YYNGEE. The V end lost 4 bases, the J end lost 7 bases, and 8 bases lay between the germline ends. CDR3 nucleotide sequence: TGTGCCAGCAGCCTGGCAGTCGGGGAGCTGTTTTTT. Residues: CASSLAVGELFF.